Listed here are 11 T cell receptor beta chains from one sample, sequenced in a study of T cell changes during pregnancy in multiple sclerosis. Data came from immunoSEQ multiplex PCR; TCRdb stores just in-frame clones and leaves some out. The profile shows approximately 50,000 clones, just over 90% of them singletons. The sequencing here drew on peripheral blood, taken in the second trimester of pregnancy. The source of these receptors is a female donor with multiple sclerosis, enrolled in a pregnancy study.

The J gene is TRBJ2-7, the V gene TRBV7-8; TRBD2 matches 9 bases. J gave up 2 bases and V 4 bases, and 15 bases lay outside the gene matches. The CDR3 has 18 residues. The V gene's germline CDR1 is SGHVS and CDR2 FQNEAQ. Here the CDR3 DNA reads TGTGCCAGCAGCTCCCTTTTGAGGGTGCGGGGGGGACCCTACGAGCAGTACTTC. Residues: CASSSLLRVRGGPYEQYF.

The chain has TRBV6-5 and TRBJ2-3, with a tentative D call TRBD2 (5 bases). This CDR3 is 15 amino acids long. Looked up from germline, CDR1 is MNHEY and CDR2 is SVGAGI. V dropped 1 base and J dropped 4 bases, with 12 bases sitting between them. CDR3 sequence: CASSYWASQADTQYF. The CDR3, as DNA: TGTGCCAGCAGTTACTGGGCTAGCCAGGCAGATACGCAGTATTTT.

The gene calls are TRBV27 and TRBJ2-1, with D perhaps TRBD2 (5 bases). Germline CDR1 MNHEY, CDR2 SMNVEV (reference sequence). The CDR3 covers 16 residues. Trimming cost V 6 bases and J 1 base, with 16 bases left between them. The CDR3 protein is CASRTRTRGSYNEQFF. Written as DNA, the CDR3 is TGTGCCAGCAGGACCCGGACTCGAGGGTCCTACAATGAGCAGTTCTTC.

The V call is TRBV4-3, the J call TRBJ2-7; TRBD2 matches at 8 bases. The CDR3 length is 15 residues. Germline CDR1 is LGHNA and CDR2 is YSLEER. V dropped 2 bases and J dropped 2; count of bases not matched to a gene: 5. The CDR3 sequence is CASSQLLAEAYEQYF. The CDR3 nucleotides read TGCGCCAGCAGCCAACTACTAGCGGAGGCCTACGAGCAGTACTTC.

This chain joins TRBV2 and TRBJ1-1, with 7 positions matching TRBD1. The CDR3 contains 13 residues. V was pared by 7 bases and J by 1 base, with 3 bases of the junction left unmatched. The germline CDR1 and CDR2 sequences are SNHLY and FYNNEI. CDR3 nucleotide sequence: TGTGCCAGCACCGGACAGGCGAACACTGAAGCTTTCTTT. Protein: CASTGQANTEAFF.

The rearrangement joins TRBV7-6 to TRBJ1-1; 8 nucleotides match TRBD1. Per germline, CDR1 SGHVS and CDR2 FNYEAQ. CDR3 length equals 14 residues. CDR3 loop: CATLKQGVDTEAFF. The DNA of the CDR3 is TGTGCGACCCTCAAACAGGGGGTGGACACTGAAGCTTTCTTT.

CDR3 protein: CASSPLTGATTEAFF. In DNA, the CDR3 is TGTGCCAGCAGTCCTCTAACAGGGGCCACCACTGAAGCTTTCTTT. The V and J genes are TRBV6-1 and TRBJ1-1, with 7 bases fitting TRBD1. CDR3 length: 15 amino acids. Germline V gene data show CDR1 as MNHNS and CDR2 as SASEGT. V shed 5 bases, J shed 4 bases, and the junction held 10 bases outside the gene matches.

The chain employs TRBV9 and TRBJ1-3; D uncertain. The germline CDR1 and CDR2 sequences are SGDLS and YYNGEE. The V end lost 10 bases, the J end lost 4 bases, and 24 bases lay between the germline ends. The CDR3 has 16 amino acids. The CDR3 nucleotides read TGTGCCCCCAGCCCCGAGGAGGGCGCCTCCGGAAACACCATATATTTT. It yields the protein CAPSPEEGASGNTIYF. The whole variable domain, remainder taken from reference TRBV9 and TRBJ1-3, is DSGVTQTPKHLITATGQRVTLRCSPRSGDLSVYWYQQSLDQGLQFLIQYYNGEERAKGNILERFSAQQFPDLHSELNLSSLELGDSALYFCAPSPEEGASGNTIYFGEGSWLTVV.

V and J are TRBV19 and TRBJ1-5; TRBD1 is a possible D gene (6 bases). Germline V gene lookup returns CDR1 LNHDA and CDR2 SQIVND (reference sequence). The V end lost 8 bases, the J end lost 6 bases, and 20 bases lay between the germline ends. CDR3 size: 15 residues. The CDR3 is CASSPEGGHLQPQHF. The DNA of the CDR3 is TGTGCCAGTTCCCCGGAGGGGGGGCATCTTCAGCCCCAGCATTTT.

This chain uses TRBV2 with TRBJ2-1, with D perhaps TRBD2 (6 bases). Germline CDR1 reads SNHLY; CDR2 reads FYNNEI. Trimming cost V 4 bases and J 0 bases, with 16 bases left between them. CDR3 length equals 17 residues. CDR3: CASSATPGLYSYNEQFF. CDR3 sequence (DNA): TGTGCCAGCAGTGCAACGCCGGGACTCTACTCCTACAATGAGCAGTTCTTC.

V usage is TRBV5-4 and J usage is TRBJ1-6; D is unclear. CDR1 is SGHNT, CDR2 YYREEE, per germline (reference sequence). V dropped 0 bases and J dropped 0 bases, with 7 bases sitting between them. The length of the CDR3 is 16 residues. Written as DNA, the CDR3 is TGTGCCAGCAGCTTGGGAACGAGCTCCTATAATTCACCCCTCCACTTT. Translation: CASSLGTSSYNSPLHF.